This entry lists 23 T cell receptor beta chains sequenced from one sample in a study of blood T cell repertoires in COVID-19. Profiling relied on immunoSEQ multiplex PCR, and the TCRdb table lists in-frame clones only, not all of them. The sample holds about 180,000 clones, 80% to 90% seen once. Sequencing input: peripheral blood. All receptors derive from a man over 45 with active or convalescent COVID-19.

This chain connects TRBV4-3 to TRBJ1-2; D might be TRBD1 (6 bases). The V gene's germline CDR1 is LGHNA and CDR2 YSLEER. V was shortened by 0 bases and J by 4 bases, with 15 bases between the two germline ends. The CDR3 covers 16 residues. CDR3 sequence (DNA): TGCGCCAGCAGCCAAGATTTCGGGACACGGAGCTATGGCTACACCTTC. This codes for CASSQDFGTRSYGYTF.

The chain is built from TRBV4-1 and TRBJ2-7; D is perhaps TRBD1 (6 bases). CDR1 MGHRA and CDR2 YSYEKL come from the germline V gene. V was pared by 4 bases and J by 3 bases, with 16 bases between. The CDR3 length is 15 residues. This CDR3 reads CASSPLDSQGYEQYF. The CDR3, as DNA: TGCGCCAGCAGCCCGCTAGATTCACAGGGCTACGAGCAGTACTTC.

This chain joins TRBV18 and TRBJ1-1, with D hard to call. The CDR3 sequence is 15 residues long. The V end was cut by 1 base, the J end by 5 bases, with 14 bases between. The germline V gene encodes CDR1 KGHSH and CDR2 LQKENI. The CDR3 loop is CASSPREGGGTEAFF. The DNA of the CDR3 is TGTGCCAGCTCACCACGGGAGGGCGGTGGGACTGAAGCTTTCTTT.

This clone was seen only once. V and J are TRBV19 and TRBJ2-3; 8 nucleotides line up with TRBD2. The germline gives CDR1 LNHDA, CDR2 SQIVND (reference sequence). CDR3 length: 15 residues. The junction had 7 bases not matched to a gene; V was cut back by 7 bases and J by 1 base. CDR3 sequence (DNA): TGTGCCAGTATGATCCGAGCGGGAGGCACAGATACGCAGTATTTT. Encoded protein: CASMIRAGGTDTQYF.

This chain connects TRBV6-2 or TRBV6-3 to TRBJ1-5, with 8 bases aligning to TRBD1. In germline, CDR1 is MNHEY, CDR2 SVGEGT. CDR3 length: 15 amino acids. V shed 2 bases and J 7 bases; nucleotides not matched to a gene: 7. The chain's CDR3 is CASSYDRGQGQPQHF. Written as DNA, the CDR3 is TGTGCCAGCAGTTACGACAGGGGCCAGGGACAGCCCCAGCATTTT.

The chain has TRBV4-1 and TRBJ2-2; D is perhaps TRBD1 (7 bases). From germline, CDR1 is MGHRA and CDR2 YSYEKL. The CDR3 is made up of 16 amino acids. Trimming pared 3 bases from V and 3 bases from J, leaving 14 bases between. DNA for the CDR3: TGCGCCAGCAGCCACTTGGGACAGCGGGACACCGGGGAGCTGTTTTTT. It yields the protein CASSHLGQRDTGELFF.

The chain recombines TRBV20-1 with TRBJ1-2; TRBD1 aligns across 7 bases. With 5 bases clipped from V and 8 bases from J, the junction kept 5 bases outside the gene matches. This CDR3 spans 11 amino acids. Germline V CDR1 and CDR2: DFQATT, SNEGSKA (reference sequence). The CDR3 reads CSAPGGGGYTF. The CDR3 DNA reads TGCAGTGCTCCAGGGGGTGGAGGCTACACCTTC.

The chain combines TRBV5-1 with TRBJ1-2; perhaps TRBD1 as D (5 bases). V lost 5 bases, J lost 5 bases, and 16 bases lay in between. The CDR3 extends over 14 amino acids. Germline CDR1 is SGHRS and CDR2 is YFSETQ. This CDR3 is CASSPTRDSYGYTF. CDR3 coding DNA: TGCGCCAGCAGTCCAACTCGGGACTCATATGGCTACACCTTC.

The V call is TRBV3-1 (or the pseudogene TRBV3-2), the J call TRBJ1-1; 8 bases fit TRBD1. The V and J ends lost 1 base and 4 bases, in that order; junction bases with no gene match: 8. The CDR3 totals 16 residues. Germline CDR1 reads LGHDT; CDR2 reads YNNKEL (reference sequence). CDR3 coding DNA: TGTGCCAGCAGCCAAGTTCAGGGGGCGTCTACCACTGAAGCTTTCTTT. This sequence encodes CASSQVQGASTTEAFF.

This rearrangement joins TRBV5-1 to TRBJ1-2; possibly TRBD1 for D (6 bases). V was cut by 6 bases and J by 0 bases, with 12 bases left in between. Germline V lookup: CDR1 SGHRS, CDR2 YFSETQ. The CDR3 extends over 14 amino acids. The CDR3 protein is CASKPSGANYGYTF. CDR3 DNA sequence: TGCGCCAGCAAACCATCAGGGGCTAACTATGGCTACACCTTC.

This clone was picked up one time. The gene calls are TRBV2 and TRBJ2-2; 9 bases are a match to TRBD2. CDR1 and CDR2 (germline): SNHLY, FYNNEI. The CDR3 contains 15 residues. J gave up 4 bases and V 7 bases, and 7 bases lay outside the gene matches. Here the CDR3 reads CASILGAGGTGELFF. The CDR3 DNA reads TGTGCCAGCATCCTGGGAGCGGGAGGCACCGGGGAGCTGTTTTTT.

The chain employs TRBV13 and TRBJ2-1, with D tentatively TRBD2 (5 bases). Germline CDR1 reads PRHDT; CDR2 reads FYEKMQ (reference sequence). CDR3 size: 15 residues. Trimming left V 5 bases short and J 0 bases short, with 11 bases between. In nucleotides, the CDR3 is TGTGCCAGCAGCCACGGGGTAAGCTCCTACAATGAGCAGTTCTTC. Protein: CASSHGVSSYNEQFF.

The rearrangement links TRBV5-1 to TRBJ2-2, with D unclear. From germline, CDR1 is SGHRS and CDR2 YFSETQ. V was pared by 0 bases and J by 7 bases, with 13 bases between. The CDR3 contains 15 residues. The CDR3 reads CASSLDGRSIGELFF. The CDR3, as DNA: TGCGCCAGCAGCTTGGATGGCAGGTCAATCGGGGAGCTGTTTTTT.

The V call is TRBV4-3, the J call TRBJ1-2; no reliable D call. V was pared by 1 base and J by 0 bases, with 6 bases between. Germline CDR1 is LGHNA and CDR2 is YSLEER. The CDR3 spans 14 residues. In DNA, the CDR3 is TGCGCCAGCAGCCAAGGAGCTTCTAACTATGGCTACACCTTC. Residues: CASSQGASNYGYTF.

This clone was seen a handful of times. The chain couples TRBV28 to TRBJ1-5; 10 nucleotides line up with TRBD1. The CDR3 loop spans 15 amino acids. Per germline, CDR1 MDHEN and CDR2 SYDVKM. Germline trimming cut 2 bases from V and 8 bases from J; bases unmatched to any gene: 6. CDR3 nucleotide sequence: TGTGCCAGCAGTTTAGGGGGACAGGGGTTGAAGCCCCAGCATTTT. It specifies CASSLGGQGLKPQHF.

The rearrangement joins TRBV5-1 to TRBJ1-3; D ambiguous. The germline V gene has CDR1 SGHRS and CDR2 YFSETQ. The ends were cut back, 0 bases at V and 8 bases at J, with 9 bases in the middle. The CDR3 totals 13 residues. CDR3 region: CASSLGGMDTIYF. The CDR3 DNA reads TGCGCCAGCAGCTTGGGAGGTATGGACACCATATATTTT.

For this clone: The same CDR3 is also encoded by other DNA sequences in this sample. The chain is built from TRBV28 and TRBJ1-2, with TRBD1 matching over 7 bases. With V trimmed by 4 bases and J by 2 bases, 1 base remained unmatched. The CDR3 contains 13 residues. The germline CDR1 and CDR2 sequences are MDHEN and SYDVKM. The CDR3 here is CASSSGGNYGYTF. CDR3 sequence (DNA): TGTGCCAGCAGTTCAGGGGGAAACTATGGCTACACCTTC.

The gene calls are TRBV24-1 and TRBJ2-1; 14 nucleotides align to TRBD2. The CDR3 consists of 14 residues. CDR1 is KGHDR, CDR2 SFDVKD, per germline. The V and J ends lost 7 bases and 9 bases, in that order; junction bases with no gene match: 4. The CDR3 bases are TGTGCCACCAGCCCGGGACTAGCGGGAGTTGAGCAGTTCTTC. Its translation is CATSPGLAGVEQFF.

The chain couples TRBV15 to TRBJ2-3; D uncertain. The CDR3 runs 12 residues. V lost 4 bases to trimming and J lost 5 bases, with 7 bases between them. Germline V gene data show CDR1 as LNHNV and CDR2 as YYDKDF (reference sequence). As DNA, the CDR3 is TGTGCCACCAGCACGTCACAAGATACGCAGTATTTT. Translating it yields CATSTSQDTQYF.

The rearrangement uses TRBV25-1 and TRBJ2-1; tentative D call: TRBD1 (6 bases). The germline gives CDR1 MGHDK, CDR2 SYGVNS. CDR3 size: 13 residues. V lost 7 bases, J lost 7 bases, and 14 bases lay in between. CDR3: CASTSDRRNEQFF. The CDR3 nucleotides read TGTGCCAGCACCTCCGACAGGCGGAATGAGCAGTTCTTC.

The CDR3 here is CASRASYGYTF. The CDR3 bases are TGTGCCAGCAGGGCAAGCTATGGCTACACCTTC. The chain couples TRBV6-5 to TRBJ1-2; D unclear. Trimming took 6 bases from V and 4 from J, leaving 6 bases between them. This CDR3 spans 11 amino acids. Germline V CDR1 and CDR2: MNHEY, SVGAGI.

This chain joins TRBV6-6 and TRBJ1-3; a weak D match, TRBD1 (6 bases). CDR1 is MNHNY and CDR2 is SVGAGI in the germline V gene (reference sequence). Trimming pared 6 bases from V and 0 bases from J, leaving 15 bases between. The CDR3 consists of 16 residues. The CDR3 here is CASSMWGHHSGNTIYF. In nucleotides, the CDR3 is TGTGCCAGCAGCATGTGGGGACACCACTCTGGAAACACCATATATTTT.

The chain links TRBV6-2 or TRBV6-3 to TRBJ2-1; D may be TRBD1 (5 bases). Per germline, CDR1 MNHEY and CDR2 SVGEGT. The CDR3 contains 13 residues. The ends were cut back, 6 bases at V and 10 bases at J, with 16 bases in the middle. This CDR3 reads CASSRIGVAEQFF. The CDR3 DNA follows: TGTGCCAGCAGCAGAATAGGGGTGGCGGAGCAGTTCTTC.